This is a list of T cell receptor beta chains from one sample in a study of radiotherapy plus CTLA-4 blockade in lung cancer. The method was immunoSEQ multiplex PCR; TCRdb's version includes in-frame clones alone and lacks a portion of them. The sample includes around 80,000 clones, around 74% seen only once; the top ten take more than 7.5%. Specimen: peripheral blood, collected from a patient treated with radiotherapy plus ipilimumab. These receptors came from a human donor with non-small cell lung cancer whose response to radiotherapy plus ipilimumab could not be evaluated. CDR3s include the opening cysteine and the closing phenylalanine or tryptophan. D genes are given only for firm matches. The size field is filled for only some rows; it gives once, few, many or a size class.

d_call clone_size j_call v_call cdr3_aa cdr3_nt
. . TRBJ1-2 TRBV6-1 CASSEATAGVVGYGYTF TGTGCCAGCAGTGAAGCCACGGCGGGGGTTGTAGGCTATGGCTACACCTTC
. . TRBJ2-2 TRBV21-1 CASSKEWQGRGTGELFF TGTGCCAGCAGCAAAGAGTGGCAGGGGAGAGGGACCGGGGAGCTGTTTTTT
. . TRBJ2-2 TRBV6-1 CASRGPAGSGELFF TGTGCCAGCAGGGGGCCAGCAGGGTCCGGGGAGCTGTTTTTT
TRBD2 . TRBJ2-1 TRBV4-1 CASSLSGRGDEQFF TGCGCCAGCAGCCTTAGCGGGAGAGGAGATGAGCAGTTCTTC
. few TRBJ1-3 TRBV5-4 CASSLWQGSGNTIYF TGTGCCAGCAGCTTATGGCAGGGCTCTGGAAACACCATATATTTT
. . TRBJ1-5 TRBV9 CASSVGGSDGRQPQHF TGTGCCAGCAGCGTAGGCGGATCTGACGGTCGGCAGCCCCAGCATTTT
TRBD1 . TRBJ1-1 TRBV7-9 CANRPSWTGKETEAFF TGTGCCAACCGCCCATCCTGGACAGGGAAGGAAACTGAAGCTTTCTTT
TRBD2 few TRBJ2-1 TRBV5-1 CASSLALAVNNEQFF TGCGCCAGCAGCTTGGCTCTAGCGGTTAACAATGAGCAGTTCTTC
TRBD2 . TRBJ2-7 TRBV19 CASSIRTSGMYEQYF TGTGCCAGTAGTATTCGAACTAGCGGGATGTACGAGCAGTACTTC
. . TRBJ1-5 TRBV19 CASIGGGGQPQHF TGTGCCAGTATAGGGGGTGGTGGGCAGCCCCAGCATTTT
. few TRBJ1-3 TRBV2 CASSEGPIGNTIYF TGTGCCAGCAGTGAAGGTCCAATTGGAAACACCATATATTTT
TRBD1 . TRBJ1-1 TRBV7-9 CASSHRLGQGRFEAFF TGTGCCAGCAGCCATAGATTGGGACAGGGACGTTTTGAAGCTTTCTTT
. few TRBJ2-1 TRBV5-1 CASTPGSSYNEQFF TGCGCCAGCACACCGGGGAGCTCCTACAATGAGCAGTTCTTC
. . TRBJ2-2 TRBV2 CASSEQDSGLFANTGELFF TGTGCCAGCAGTGAACAGGACAGCGGCCTATTCGCGAACACCGGGGAGCTGTTTTTT
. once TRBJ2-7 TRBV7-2 CASSLAFGYEQYF TGTGCCAGCAGCTTAGCTTTCGGCTACGAGCAGTACTTC
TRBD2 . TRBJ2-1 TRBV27 CASSASGGAHNEQFF TGTGCCAGCTCAGCTAGCGGGGGGGCCCACAATGAGCAGTTCTTC
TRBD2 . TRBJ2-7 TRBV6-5 CASSYYPGLAHEQYF TGTGCCAGCAGTTACTACCCCGGACTAGCCCACGAGCAGTACTTC
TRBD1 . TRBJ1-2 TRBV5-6 CASSLPGQENYGYTF TGTGCCAGCAGTTTACCGGGACAGGAGAACTATGGCTACACCTTC